Listed below are T cell receptor beta chains from one sample, sequenced in a study of T cells after yellow fever vaccination. TCRdb recomputed calls from the 5' RACE reads with MiXCR, one row per CDR3 protein. The repertoire holds hundreds of thousands of distinct CDR3 sequences, with roughly an eighth as singletons. Sequences were derived from PBMCs, sampled on the day of the yellow fever booster vaccination. These receptor sequences come from a man younger than 40 who received the YFV17D yellow fever vaccine. Each CDR3 is given with its conserved first and last residue. Each record gives: D gene, V gene, clone size, J gene, CDR3 protein, CDR3 DNA. A D gene is named only where the DNA matches it firmly. Not all rows give a size; the values are once, few, many and, for expanded clones, a class.

d_call: NA; v_call: TRBV29-1; clone_size: many; j_call: TRBJ2-1; cdr3_aa: CSVDLGANRQFF; cdr3_nt: TGCAGCGTTGATCTTGGGGCTAATCGGCAGTTCTTC
d_call: NA; v_call: TRBV19; clone_size: NA; j_call: TRBJ1-1; cdr3_aa: CASSIPDGVRNTEAFF; cdr3_nt: TGTGCCAGTAGTATCCCCGACGGAGTTCGGAACACTGAAGCTTTCTTT
d_call: NA; v_call: TRBV5-6; clone_size: NA; j_call: TRBJ2-5; cdr3_aa: CAGMRWTQYF; cdr3_nt: TGTGCCGGGATGCGTTGGACCCAGTACTTC
d_call: TRBD2; v_call: TRBV5-1; clone_size: few; j_call: TRBJ2-1; cdr3_aa: CASSLLAGVWNEQFF; cdr3_nt: TGCGCCAGCAGCTTGCTAGCGGGGGTATGGAATGAGCAGTTCTTC
d_call: NA; v_call: TRBV7-9; clone_size: few; j_call: TRBJ2-1; cdr3_aa: CASSLELGGKYNEQFF; cdr3_nt: TGTGCCAGCAGCTTAGAGTTGGGGGGAAAGTACAATGAGCAGTTCTTC
d_call: NA; v_call: TRBV30; clone_size: few; j_call: TRBJ2-1; cdr3_aa: CAWGPFWSNEQFF; cdr3_nt: TGTGCCTGGGGTCCTTTTTGGAGCAATGAGCAGTTCTTC
d_call: NA; v_call: TRBV27; clone_size: few; j_call: TRBJ1-1; cdr3_aa: CASGAGARNTEAFF; cdr3_nt: TGTGCCAGCGGGGCAGGGGCGAGGAACACTGAAGCTTTCTTT
d_call: NA; v_call: TRBV5-1; clone_size: NA; j_call: TRBJ2-3; cdr3_aa: CASSLEGGGPTGTQYF; cdr3_nt: TGCGCCAGCAGCTTGGAAGGGGGAGGCCCCACTGGTACGCAGTATTTT
d_call: TRBD1; v_call: TRBV7-2; clone_size: few; j_call: TRBJ1-1; cdr3_aa: CASSSRGKTEAFF; cdr3_nt: TGTGCCAGCAGCTCCAGGGGGAAGACTGAAGCTTTCTTT
d_call: NA; v_call: TRBV30; clone_size: NA; j_call: TRBJ1-2; cdr3_aa: CAWSRVEYYGYTF; cdr3_nt: TGTGCCTGGAGCAGGGTTGAATACTATGGCTACACCTTC
d_call: NA; v_call: TRBV20-1; clone_size: NA; j_call: TRBJ2-3; cdr3_aa: CSASAPRGVRDTQYF; cdr3_nt: TGCAGTGCTAGCGCCCCAAGAGGGGTTCGGGATACGCAGTATTTT
d_call: NA; v_call: TRBV7-9; clone_size: few; j_call: TRBJ1-2; cdr3_aa: CASSSYSANYGYTF; cdr3_nt: TGTGCCAGCAGCTCCTACAGCGCTAACTATGGCTACACCTTC
d_call: NA; v_call: TRBV20-1; clone_size: NA; j_call: TRBJ1-2; cdr3_aa: CSAVRHTESYGYTF; cdr3_nt: TGCAGCGCCGTGAGACACACGGAGTCCTATGGCTACACCTTC
d_call: NA; v_call: TRBV19; clone_size: NA; j_call: TRBJ2-7; cdr3_aa: CASSIEPLTTQYF; cdr3_nt: TGTGCCAGTAGTATAGAACCCCTTACGACGCAGTACTTC
d_call: NA; v_call: TRBV5-5; clone_size: few; j_call: TRBJ2-3; cdr3_aa: CASSLAAPTDTQYF; cdr3_nt: TGTGCCAGCAGCTTGGCAGCACCGACAGATACGCAGTATTTT
d_call: NA; v_call: TRBV5-1; clone_size: NA; j_call: TRBJ2-7; cdr3_aa: CASSLPPAPEQYF; cdr3_nt: TGCGCCAGCAGCTTGCCTCCGGCCCCCGAGCAGTACTTC
d_call: NA; v_call: TRBV18; clone_size: few; j_call: TRBJ2-2; cdr3_aa: CASSPNGASTGELFF; cdr3_nt: TGTGCCAGCTCACCGAACGGAGCCAGCACCGGGGAGCTGTTTTTT
d_call: NA; v_call: TRBV7-8; clone_size: few; j_call: TRBJ2-2; cdr3_aa: CASSPIGTGTTNTGELFF; cdr3_nt: TGTGCCAGCAGCCCGATTGGGACGGGGACGACGAACACCGGGGAGCTGTTTTTT
d_call: NA; v_call: TRBV28; clone_size: NA; j_call: TRBJ2-6; cdr3_aa: CASSFWQSGANVLTF; cdr3_nt: TGTGCCAGCAGTTTTTGGCAGTCTGGGGCCAACGTCCTGACTTTC
d_call: NA; v_call: TRBV20-1; clone_size: NA; j_call: TRBJ2-1; cdr3_aa: CSANPDRWGVFEQFF; cdr3_nt: TGCAGTGCTAACCCCGACAGGTGGGGTGTTTTTGAGCAGTTCTTC
d_call: NA; v_call: TRBV29-1; clone_size: NA; j_call: TRBJ2-1; cdr3_aa: CSVGWGLNYNEQFF; cdr3_nt: TGCAGCGTTGGTTGGGGCCTTAACTACAATGAGCAGTTCTTC
d_call: TRBD1; v_call: TRBV5-1; clone_size: many; j_call: TRBJ2-7; cdr3_aa: CASSSGTDSYEQYF; cdr3_nt: TGTGCCAGCAGCTCCGGGACAGACTCCTACGAGCAGTACTTC
d_call: NA; v_call: TRBV6-2/TRBV6-3; clone_size: few; j_call: TRBJ2-1; cdr3_aa: CASRVLNEQFF; cdr3_nt: TGTGCCAGCCGGGTCCTCAATGAGCAGTTCTTC
d_call: TRBD1; v_call: TRBV18; clone_size: many; j_call: TRBJ1-1; cdr3_aa: CATDSGQGAAAFF; cdr3_nt: TGTGCCACCGACTCCGGACAGGGGGCCGCGGCTTTCTTT
d_call: TRBD2; v_call: TRBV5-6; clone_size: NA; j_call: TRBJ2-1; cdr3_aa: CASSLRGGTSYNEQFF; cdr3_nt: TGTGCCAGCAGCTTGAGGGGGGGGACTAGCTACAATGAGCAGTTCTTC
d_call: TRBD2; v_call: TRBV3-1; clone_size: NA; j_call: TRBJ2-1; cdr3_aa: CASSQEVTSGRFYNEQFF; cdr3_nt: TGTGCCAGCAGCCAAGAAGTAACTAGCGGGAGGTTCTACAATGAGCAGTTCTTC
d_call: TRBD1; v_call: TRBV7-2; clone_size: NA; j_call: TRBJ2-1; cdr3_aa: CASIRQGTYNEQFF; cdr3_nt: TGTGCCAGCATCAGACAGGGGACCTACAATGAGCAGTTCTTC
d_call: NA; v_call: TRBV24-1; clone_size: few; j_call: TRBJ2-7; cdr3_aa: CATSDSDKPYEQYF; cdr3_nt: TGTGCCACCAGTGATTCGGACAAGCCCTACGAGCAGTACTTC
d_call: NA; v_call: TRBV15; clone_size: NA; j_call: TRBJ1-1; cdr3_aa: CATNGDIGRLAFF; cdr3_nt: TGTGCCACCAACGGGGACATTGGCCGGCTAGCTTTCTTT
d_call: NA; v_call: TRBV20-1; clone_size: few; j_call: TRBJ2-7; cdr3_aa: CSGGAVYEQYF; cdr3_nt: TGCAGTGGAGGGGCGGTCTACGAGCAGTACTTC
d_call: NA; v_call: TRBV18; clone_size: few; j_call: TRBJ2-7; cdr3_aa: CASSPTTVAGAGASYEQYF; cdr3_nt: TGTGCCAGCTCACCGACCACCGTCGCGGGGGCGGGAGCATCCTACGAGCAGTACTTC
d_call: NA; v_call: TRBV19; clone_size: NA; j_call: TRBJ1-5; cdr3_aa: CASTSRVSTQPQHF; cdr3_nt: TGTGCCAGTACCTCTCGGGTTTCCACTCAGCCCCAGCATTTT
d_call: TRBD2; v_call: TRBV7-9; clone_size: NA; j_call: TRBJ2-5; cdr3_aa: CASSSPWEREAETQYF; cdr3_nt: TGTGCCAGCAGCTCCCCCTGGGAGCGGGAGGCAGAGACCCAGTACTTC
d_call: NA; v_call: TRBV5-6; clone_size: few; j_call: TRBJ2-1; cdr3_aa: CASSLDSLRIYNEQFF; cdr3_nt: TGTGCCAGCAGCCTCGACAGTCTCAGAATTTACAATGAGCAGTTCTTC
d_call: NA; v_call: TRBV10-3; clone_size: few; j_call: TRBJ1-1; cdr3_aa: CAIRSQGGLEAFF; cdr3_nt: TGTGCCATCAGAAGCCAAGGGGGGCTCGAAGCTTTCTTT
d_call: TRBD1; v_call: TRBV29-1; clone_size: NA; j_call: TRBJ2-1; cdr3_aa: CSVGDSWEQFF; cdr3_nt: TGCAGCGTTGGGGACAGTTGGGAGCAGTTCTTC
d_call: NA; v_call: TRBV6-1; clone_size: few; j_call: TRBJ1-1; cdr3_aa: CASRPGQHMNTEAFF; cdr3_nt: TGTGCCAGCAGACCTGGACAGCACATGAACACTGAAGCTTTCTTT
d_call: NA; v_call: TRBV6-2/TRBV6-3; clone_size: NA; j_call: TRBJ1-5; cdr3_aa: CASQPYSNQPQHF; cdr3_nt: TGTGCCAGCCAGCCCTATAGCAATCAGCCCCAGCATTTT
d_call: NA; v_call: TRBV9; clone_size: few; j_call: TRBJ2-2; cdr3_aa: CASSVGRQNTGELFF; cdr3_nt: TGTGCCAGCAGCGTAGGTAGGCAGAACACCGGGGAGCTGTTTTTT
d_call: TRBD2; v_call: TRBV10-3; clone_size: few; j_call: TRBJ2-7; cdr3_aa: CAISERTSGSTYEQYF; cdr3_nt: TGTGCCATCAGTGAGAGGACTAGCGGGAGTACTTACGAGCAGTACTTC
d_call: NA; v_call: TRBV1; clone_size: NA; j_call: TRBJ2-1; cdr3_aa: CTSSIVPSRERDLTLSDEQFF; cdr3_nt: TGCACCAGCAGTATCGTCCCCTCTCGGGAGCGGGATCTAACCCTTAGCGATGAGCAGTTCTTC
d_call: TRBD2; v_call: TRBV5-6; clone_size: few; j_call: TRBJ2-1; cdr3_aa: CASRGRAFPNEQFF; cdr3_nt: TGTGCCAGCAGGGGGAGGGCCTTTCCCAATGAGCAGTTCTTC
d_call: TRBD1; v_call: TRBV6-2/TRBV6-3; clone_size: few; j_call: TRBJ1-5; cdr3_aa: CASSYRDRGRGSNQPQHF; cdr3_nt: TGTGCCAGCAGCTACCGCGACAGGGGGCGCGGAAGCAATCAGCCCCAGCATTTT